Following are 22 T cell receptor beta chains from one sample sequenced in a study of early T cells in non-severe SARS-CoV-2 infection. TCRdb analysed the 5' RACE reads with MiXCR anew, one entry per CDR3 protein. The sample includes roughly 23,000 distinct CDR3 sequences, more than 5% of them seen just once. The material was whole blood, obtained at baseline. The source is an adult who was a healthcare worker with PCR-confirmed SARS-CoV-2 infection or an uninfected control (not recorded which).

The table lists this clonotype with a few counts. The V call is TRBV3-1, the J call TRBJ1-2, with D possibly being TRBD1 (6 bases). V was pared by 3 bases and J by 3 bases, with 17 bases between. CDR3 size: 16 residues. The germline gives CDR1 LGHDT, CDR2 YNNKEL (reference sequence). The CDR3 spells CASSQGPWTVDYGYTF. In nucleotides, the CDR3 is TGTGCCAGCAGCCAGGGACCCTGGACAGTCGACTATGGCTACACCTTC.

This clonotype was counted at least ten times. The chain couples TRBV24-1 to TRBJ2-5; 8 bases map to TRBD2. Trimming removed 4 bases from V and 3 bases from J; junction bases left unmatched: 6. This CDR3 has 15 amino acids. The germline CDR1 and CDR2 sequences are KGHDR and SFDVKD. CDR3 in DNA: TGTGCCACCAGTGACAGAAGCGGGGGAGAAGAGACCCAGTACTTC. It yields the protein CATSDRSGGEETQYF.

This clonotype was picked up many times. The CDR3 protein is CATSDLSYEQYF. The CDR3 DNA reads TGTGCCACCAGTGATTTGAGCTACGAGCAGTACTTC. This chain links TRBV24-1 with TRBJ2-7, with D uncertain. The CDR3 runs 12 residues. V lost 0 bases and J lost 3, with 2 bases in between. Germline CDR1 KGHDR, CDR2 SFDVKD.

The V and J genes are TRBV24-1 and TRBJ1-4; TRBD1 matches at 7 bases. Germline CDR1 KGHDR, CDR2 SFDVKD. The length of the CDR3 is 15 residues. J was trimmed by 8 bases and V by 5 bases; bases with no gene match: 10. The CDR3 spells CATSGPDRVEEKLFF. CDR3 coding DNA: TGTGCCACCAGTGGCCCCGACAGGGTAGAAGAAAAACTGTTTTTT.

This clonotype occurred a few times. J is TRBJ1-1 and V is TRBV27, with no clear D. The CDR3 is 14 amino acids. V lost 4 bases to trimming and J lost 4 bases, with 13 bases between them. Germline CDR1 MNHEY, CDR2 SMNVEV (reference sequence). CDR3 protein: CASSSFGLSTEAFF. The CDR3 nucleotides are TGTGCCAGCAGTTCGTTTGGGTTGTCCACTGAAGCTTTCTTT.

V gene TRBV12-3 or TRBV12-4 combines with J gene TRBJ1-2, with TRBD1 as a possible D gene (5 bases). The length of the CDR3 is 15 residues. Trimming pared 4 bases from V and 4 bases from J, leaving 16 bases between. CDR3: CASSSVGGEVYGYTF. The CDR3 DNA follows: TGTGCCAGCAGTTCCGTTGGAGGGGAGGTCTATGGCTACACCTTC.

This clonotype was seen many times. The V call is TRBV6-6, the J call TRBJ1-2; D remains unclear. V was cut by 8 bases and J by 0 bases, with 7 bases left in between. Germline CDR1 is MNHNY and CDR2 is SVGAGI (reference sequence). This CDR3 has 12 residues. CDR3 DNA sequence: TGTGCCAGCGCGCAGCCTAACTATGGCTACACCTTC. Protein sequence: CASAQPNYGYTF.

The gene calls are TRBV6-5 and TRBJ1-1; D unclear. CDR1 is MNHEY, CDR2 SVGAGI, per germline. V gave up 2 bases and J gave up 1 base, with 5 bases separating them. The CDR3 totals 13 residues. The CDR3 spells CASSYKKNTEAFF. As DNA, the CDR3 is TGTGCCAGCAGTTACAAAAAGAACACTGAAGCTTTCTTT.

By share of the sample, this clonotype is medium-sized. The V call is TRBV5-8, the J call TRBJ2-1, with D unresolved. V lost 0 bases to trimming and J lost 3 bases, with 10 bases between them. Germline values: CDR1 SGHTS, CDR2 YDEGEE. The CDR3 sequence is 15 residues long. The CDR3 DNA follows: TGTGCCAGCAGCTTGGGAGGTAGCCGCTACAATGAGCAGTTCTTC. Protein product: CASSLGGSRYNEQFF.

By share, this clonotype counts as medium-sized. The J gene is TRBJ2-3, the V gene TRBV7-2; D gene unclear. The V end lost 3 bases, the J end lost 0 bases, and 7 bases lay between the germline ends. The CDR3 contains 14 residues. Germline V lookup: CDR1 SGHTA, CDR2 FQGNSA. CDR3 DNA sequence: TGTGCCAGCAGCTTCGCCCGAAGCACAGATACGCAGTATTTT. Its translation: CASSFARSTDTQYF.

By sample share, this clonotype is medium-sized. This sequence joins TRBV7-3 and TRBJ1-1, with a possible D match to TRBD1 (5 bases). The V end lost 3 bases, the J end lost 5 bases, and 13 bases lay between the germline ends. There are 14 residues in the CDR3. Looked up from germline, CDR1 is SGHTA and CDR2 is FQGTGA. CDR3 region: CASSLQGWGTEAFF. The CDR3 region has the DNA TGTGCCAGCAGCTTGCAGGGTTGGGGGACTGAAGCTTTCTTT.

This clonotype was recorded many times. The chain carries TRBV7-9 and TRBJ2-3; D unclear. The CDR3 runs 14 residues. The germline V gene encodes CDR1 SEHNR and CDR2 FQNEAQ (reference sequence). V dropped 6 bases and J dropped 1 base, with 11 bases sitting between them. The DNA for the CDR3 is TGTGCCAGCAGGCCTCCGGTCGGCACAGATACGCAGTATTTT. Translated, it gives CASRPPVGTDTQYF. Filled out from reference TRBV7-9 and TRBJ2-3, the complete variable domain reads DTGVSQNPRHKITKRGQNVTFRCDPISEHNRLYWYRQTLGQGPEFLTYFQNEAQLEKSRLLSDRFSAERPKGSFSTLEIQRTEQGDSAMYLCASRPPVGTDTQYFGPGTRLTVL.

This clonotype came up a few times. The genes are TRBV5-6 and TRBJ2-5; TRBD1 matches at 7 bases. Germline V CDR1 and CDR2: SGHDT, YYEEEE. The V segment lost 7 bases and the J segment 5 bases; nucleotides outside the gene matches: 8. The CDR3 length is 13 residues. CDR3 DNA: TGTGCCAGCTTACTAACAGGGGTCGAGACCCAGTACTTC. Its protein is CASLLTGVETQYF.

The chain uses TRBV15 and TRBJ2-3; D assignment may be TRBD1 or TRBD2 (6 bases each). Trimming removed 4 bases at V and 3 bases at J, with 11 bases between. There are 14 residues in the CDR3. Germline CDR1 LNHNV, CDR2 YYDKDF (reference sequence). As DNA, the CDR3 is TGTGCCACCAGCATCGGGGGCGGGACAGATACGCAGTATTTT. Protein: CATSIGGGTDTQYF.

This clonotype has more than one count but fewer than ten. This chain joins TRBV25-1 and TRBJ2-1, with D maybe TRBD2 (6 bases). Germline V gene sequence: CDR1 MGHDK, CDR2 SYGVNS. The CDR3 has 18 amino acids. Trimming removed 2 bases from V and 7 bases from J, with 24 bases in between. The CDR3 here is CASSEHLGGRGMRNEQFF. The CDR3, as DNA: TGTGCCAGCAGTGAACACCTTGGCGGGCGGGGTATGAGGAATGAGCAGTTCTTC. Full variable domain (missing parts from reference TRBV25-1 and TRBJ2-1): EADIYQTPRYLVIGTGKKITLECSQTMGHDKMYWYQQDPGMELHLIHYSYGVNSTEKGDLSSESTVSRIRTEHFPLTLESARPSHTSQYLCASSEHLGGRGMRNEQFFGPGTRLTVL.

This clonotype was found many times. The CDR3: CASSETRADEQYF. The DNA of the CDR3 is TGTGCCAGCAGTGAAACTAGGGCAGATGAGCAGTACTTC. The chain employs TRBV2 and TRBJ2-7, with a possible D match to TRBD2 (5 bases). The CDR3 sequence is 13 residues long. The ends were cut back, 2 bases at V and 7 bases at J, with 12 bases in the middle. The germline V gene has CDR1 SNHLY and CDR2 FYNNEI.

Many counts were recorded for this clonotype. This rearrangement joins TRBV29-1 to TRBJ1-1; D unresolved. CDR3 length: 12 amino acids. Per germline, CDR1 SQVTM and CDR2 ANQGSEA. V lost 6 bases to trimming and J lost 1 base, with 9 bases between them. The CDR3 region has the DNA TGCAGCGTCGGCAGACAGAACACTGAAGCTTTCTTT. This translates into CSVGRQNTEAFF.

This clonotype has just a few counts. The gene calls are TRBV6-7 and TRBJ1-5; no clear D gene. TRBV6-7 is sorted into the ORF group, with uncertain function. The V end lost 8 bases, the J end lost 0 bases, and 23 bases lay between the germline ends. The CDR3 runs 18 residues. The CDR3, as DNA: TGTGCCAGCGAAGTTACAAGGGCCCTTTTTGATAGCAATCAGCCCCAGCATTTT. This translates into CASEVTRALFDSNQPQHF.

The chain combines TRBV4-3 with TRBJ2-2; possibly TRBD2 for D (5 bases). This CDR3 comprises 16 residues. Between the trimmed V and J ends, which lost 3 bases and 0 bases, there was a span of 11 bases. Per germline, CDR1 LGHNA and CDR2 YSLEER. The CDR3 DNA reads as TGCGCCAGCAGCCATGGAGGAATCACGAACACCGGGGAGCTGTTTTTT. It encodes CASSHGGITNTGELFF.

V usage is TRBV15 and J usage is TRBJ2-5, with D perhaps TRBD1 (6 bases). The V and J ends lost 1 base and 4 bases respectively, with 10 bases between them. The CDR3 loop spans 14 amino acids. Germline V gene data show CDR1 as LNHNV and CDR2 as YYDKDF (reference sequence). The CDR3 bases are TGTGCCACCAGCAGAGGTCAGGGGTTAGAGACCCAGTACTTC. Its protein product is CATSRGQGLETQYF. Complete variable domain (other parts from reference TRBV15 and TRBJ2-5): DAMVIQNPRYQVTQFGKPVTLSCSQTLNHNVMYWYQQKSSQAPKLLFHYYDKDFNNEADTPDNFQSRRPNTSFCFLDIRSPGLGDTAMYLCATSRGQGLETQYFGPGTRLLVL.

This clonotype was picked up a small number of times. This sequence joins TRBV19 and TRBJ1-2, with 10 positions matching TRBD1. Germline lookup yields CDR1 LNHDA and CDR2 SQIVND (reference sequence). V shed 2 bases, J shed 6 bases, and the junction held 6 bases outside the gene matches. The CDR3 sequence is 15 residues long. The chain's CDR3 is CASSINPGTGDGYTF. The CDR3 DNA reads as TGTGCCAGTAGTATAAACCCCGGGACAGGGGATGGCTACACCTTC.

This chain links TRBV19 with TRBJ2-7, with TRBD2 matching over 10 bases. There are 14 residues in the CDR3. From germline, CDR1 is LNHDA and CDR2 SQIVND (reference sequence). The V segment lost 7 bases and the J segment 4 bases; nucleotides outside the gene matches: 7. The CDR3 DNA reads TGTGCCAGTACCTCAGGGGGACTAGCGTACGAGCAGTACTTC. Residues: CASTSGGLAYEQYF.